This entry is about one T cell receptor beta chain. This sample stems from a study of blood T cell repertoires in COVID-19. Looking at the study overall: T cells, B-cell-depleted T cells, or PBMCs supplied cDNA or gDNA.

Per the authors' pipeline: Scientists estimated how many nucleated cells there were by amplifying reference gene primers. Some clones are missing from TCRdb's copy, which holds only in-frame ones; the method was immunoSEQ multiplex PCR. D and trimming come from the DNA, and the V and J calls and clone size come from that table. The table lists roughly 340,000 clones, 80% to 90% of them singletons. V gave up 2 bases and J gave up 2 bases, with 13 bases separating them. Germline assignment: CDR1 SEHNR and CDR2 FQNEAQ (reference sequence). The CDR3 length is 16 residues. Patients at the Seattle site were enrolled during active infection and followed longitudinally.

The specimen sequenced was peripheral blood. The sequence was obtained from a woman in her 30s with COVID-19, enrolled during active disease. The chain couples TRBV7-9 to TRBJ1-5; tentatively, D is TRBD1 (6 bases). CDR3: CASSLSEAGGNQPQHF. In nucleotides, the CDR3 is TGTGCCAGCAGCTTATCTGAGGCAGGGGGCAATCAGCCCCAGCATTTT.